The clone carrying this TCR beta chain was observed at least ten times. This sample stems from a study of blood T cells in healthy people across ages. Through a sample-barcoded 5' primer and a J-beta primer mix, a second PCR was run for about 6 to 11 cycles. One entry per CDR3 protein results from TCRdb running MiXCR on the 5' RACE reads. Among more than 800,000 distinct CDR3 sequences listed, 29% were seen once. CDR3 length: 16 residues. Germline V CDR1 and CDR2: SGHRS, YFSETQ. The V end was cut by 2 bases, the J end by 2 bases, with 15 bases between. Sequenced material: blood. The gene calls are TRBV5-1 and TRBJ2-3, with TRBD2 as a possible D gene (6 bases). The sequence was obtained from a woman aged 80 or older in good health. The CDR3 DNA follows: TGCGCCAGCAGCTTCATTGGAGGGATAGTCACAGATACGCAGTATTTT. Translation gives CASSFIGGIVTDTQYF.